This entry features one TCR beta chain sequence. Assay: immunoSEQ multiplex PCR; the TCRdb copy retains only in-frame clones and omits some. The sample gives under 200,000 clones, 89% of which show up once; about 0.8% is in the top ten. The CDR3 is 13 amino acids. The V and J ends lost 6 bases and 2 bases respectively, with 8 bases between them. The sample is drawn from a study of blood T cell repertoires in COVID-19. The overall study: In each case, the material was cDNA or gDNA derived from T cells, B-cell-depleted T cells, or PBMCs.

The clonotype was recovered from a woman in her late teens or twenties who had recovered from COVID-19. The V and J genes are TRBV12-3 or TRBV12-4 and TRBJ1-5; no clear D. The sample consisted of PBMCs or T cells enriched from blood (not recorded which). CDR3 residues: CASRSAGNQPQHF. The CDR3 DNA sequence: TGTGCCAGCAGATCTGCGGGCAATCAGCCCCAGCATTTT.